This TCR beta chain comes out of a study of siplizumab effects on memory and regulatory T cells. Assays captured 85,000 to 100,000 TCR templates per sample. TCRdb's table, derived via immunoSEQ multiplex PCR, lists solely in-frame clones and lacks some. The sample yields about 120,000 clones, approximately 94% seen once. Germline V gene lookup returns CDR1 SGHRS and CDR2 YFSETQ. The CDR3 covers 11 residues. V gave up 0 bases and J gave up 14 bases, with 9 bases separating them. Study-wide results and caveats: Siplizumab brought about a significant reduction in alloreactive sequences traceable to unstimulated CD4+ memory cells. Memory T cells appeared less diverse than naive cells, which seemed to contribute substantially to alloresponse.

Note on this clone: No antigen is known for it.

This TCR was sampled from a human donor in good health. What was sequenced was non-Treg CD4+ T cells sorted from blood. The chain employs TRBV5-1 and TRBJ2-1; D gene unclear. CDR3 residues: CASSLEGVKFF. The CDR3 DNA reads TGCGCCAGCAGCTTGGAAGGAGTCAAGTTCTTC.